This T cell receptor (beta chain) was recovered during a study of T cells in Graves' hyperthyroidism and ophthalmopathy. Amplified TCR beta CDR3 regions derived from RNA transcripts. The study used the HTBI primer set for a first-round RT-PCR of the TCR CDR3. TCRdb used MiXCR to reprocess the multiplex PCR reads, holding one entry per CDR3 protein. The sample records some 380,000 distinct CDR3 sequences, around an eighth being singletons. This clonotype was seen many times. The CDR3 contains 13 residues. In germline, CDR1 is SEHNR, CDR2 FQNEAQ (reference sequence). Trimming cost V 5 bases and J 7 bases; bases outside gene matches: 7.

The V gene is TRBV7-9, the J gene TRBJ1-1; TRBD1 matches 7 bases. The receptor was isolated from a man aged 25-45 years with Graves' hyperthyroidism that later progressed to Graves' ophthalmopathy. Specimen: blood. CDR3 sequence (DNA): TGTGCCAGCAGCGGCTTCTGGGACAGTGAAGCTTTCTTT. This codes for CASSGFWDSEAFF.